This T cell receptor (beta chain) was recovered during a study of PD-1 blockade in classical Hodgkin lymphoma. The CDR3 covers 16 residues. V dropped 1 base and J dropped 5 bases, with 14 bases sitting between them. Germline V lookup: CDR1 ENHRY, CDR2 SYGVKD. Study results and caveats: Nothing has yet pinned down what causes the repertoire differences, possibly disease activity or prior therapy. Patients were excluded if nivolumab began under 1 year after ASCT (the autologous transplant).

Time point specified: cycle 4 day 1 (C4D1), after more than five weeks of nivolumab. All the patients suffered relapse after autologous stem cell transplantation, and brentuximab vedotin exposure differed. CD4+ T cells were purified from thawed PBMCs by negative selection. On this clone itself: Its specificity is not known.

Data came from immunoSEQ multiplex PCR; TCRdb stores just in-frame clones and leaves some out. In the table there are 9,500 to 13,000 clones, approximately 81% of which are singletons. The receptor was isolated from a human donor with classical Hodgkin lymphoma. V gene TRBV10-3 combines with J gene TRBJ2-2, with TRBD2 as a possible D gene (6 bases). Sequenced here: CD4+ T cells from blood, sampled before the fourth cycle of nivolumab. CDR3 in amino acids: CAISELGGRGTGELFF. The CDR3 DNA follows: TGTGCCATCAGTGAGTTGGGAGGTCGGGGAACCGGGGAGCTGTTTTTT.